The 5 T cell receptor beta chains listed next were all sequenced from one sample in a study of cytomegalovirus exposure and HLA in healthy donors. PCR used 60 Vbeta primers and 13 Jbeta primers. Profiled with immunoSEQ multiplex PCR; TCRdb holds only in-frame clones, not every one. This sample has some 150,000 clones, with roughly 85% found just once. Source material: PBMCs. These receptors came from a man aged 40-49 years in good health and CMV-seronegative.

This chain joins TRBV5-1 and TRBJ2-1; 13 nucleotides line up with TRBD2. Germline CDR1 and CDR2: SGHRS and YFSETQ. This CDR3 contains 15 residues. The V gene end was trimmed by 3 bases and the J gene end by 8 bases; junction bases not matched to a gene: 5. The CDR3 DNA reads as TGCGCCAGCAGCTCGGGACTAGCGGGACTTGATGAGCAGTTCTTC. It codes for CASSSGLAGLDEQFF.

The V and J genes are TRBV9 and TRBJ1-3; D is possibly TRBD1 (6 bases). The germline V and J ends were trimmed by 4 bases and 4 bases, with 18 bases remaining between them. CDR3 size: 16 residues. The germline CDR1 and CDR2 sequences are SGDLS and YYNGEE. Here the CDR3 reads CASSLGARGDGNTIYF. In DNA, the CDR3 is TGTGCCAGCAGCCTGGGGGCCAGAGGGGACGGAAACACCATATATTTT.

This clone has a single count. V and J are TRBV5-6 and TRBJ1-3, with D possibly matching TRBD1 (5 bases). The CDR3 totals 15 residues. The V gene lost 4 bases and the J gene lost 4 bases, with 15 bases spanning the gap. CDR1 SGHDT and CDR2 YYEEEE come from the germline V gene. The chain's CDR3 is CASSPRGGAGNTIYF. CDR3 coding DNA: TGTGCCAGCAGCCCGCGGGGGGGTGCGGGAAACACCATATATTTT.

This clone was seen just once. The chain joins TRBV6-5 to TRBJ1-6; the match to TRBD1 covers 10 bases. The junction had 4 bases not matched to a gene; V was cut back by 6 bases and J by 8 bases. CDR3 length: 14 residues. Germline CDR1 reads MNHEY; CDR2 reads SVGAGI. Here the CDR3 reads CASSPDRGYSPLHF. Here the CDR3 DNA reads TGTGCCAGCAGCCCGGACAGGGGGTATTCACCCCTCCACTTT.

V gene TRBV4-1 combines with J gene TRBJ1-1; 8 bases are shared with TRBD1. Germline values: CDR1 MGHRA, CDR2 YSYEKL. The CDR3 is 16 amino acids. Trimming took 3 bases from V and 4 from J; bases not matched to a gene: 10. CDR3: CASSHLVLTGGTEAFF. The CDR3 region has the DNA TGCGCCAGCAGCCATCTTGTCCTCACAGGGGGCACTGAAGCTTTCTTT.